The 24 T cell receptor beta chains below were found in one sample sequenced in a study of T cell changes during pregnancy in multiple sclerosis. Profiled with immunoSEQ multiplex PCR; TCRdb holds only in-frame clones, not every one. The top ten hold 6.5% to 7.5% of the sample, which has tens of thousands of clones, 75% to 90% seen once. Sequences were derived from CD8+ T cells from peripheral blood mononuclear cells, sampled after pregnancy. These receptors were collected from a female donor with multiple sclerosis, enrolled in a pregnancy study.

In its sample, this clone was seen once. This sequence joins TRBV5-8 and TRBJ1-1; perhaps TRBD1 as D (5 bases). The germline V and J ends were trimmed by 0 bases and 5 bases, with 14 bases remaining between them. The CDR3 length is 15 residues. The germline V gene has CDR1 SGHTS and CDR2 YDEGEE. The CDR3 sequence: CASSLEGQGGTEAFF. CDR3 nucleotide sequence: TGTGCCAGCAGCTTGGAAGGTCAGGGCGGAACTGAAGCTTTCTTT.

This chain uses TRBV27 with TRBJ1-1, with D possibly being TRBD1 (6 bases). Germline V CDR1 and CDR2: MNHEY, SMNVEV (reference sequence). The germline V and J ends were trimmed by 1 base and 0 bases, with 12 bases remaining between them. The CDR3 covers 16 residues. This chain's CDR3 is CASSLWAGALNTEAFF. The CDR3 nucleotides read TGTGCCAGCAGTTTATGGGCAGGGGCCCTGAACACTGAAGCTTTCTTT.

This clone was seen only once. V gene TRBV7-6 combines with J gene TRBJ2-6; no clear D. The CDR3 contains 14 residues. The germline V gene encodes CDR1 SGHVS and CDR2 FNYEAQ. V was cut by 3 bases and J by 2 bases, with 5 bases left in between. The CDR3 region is CASSFLPGANVLTF. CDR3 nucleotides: TGTGCCAGCAGCTTTCTCCCTGGGGCCAACGTCCTGACTTTC.

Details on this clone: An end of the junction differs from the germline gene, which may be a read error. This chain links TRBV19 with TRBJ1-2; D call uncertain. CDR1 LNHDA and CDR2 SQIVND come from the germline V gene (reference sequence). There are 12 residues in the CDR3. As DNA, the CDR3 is TGTGCCAGTAGTATGGTTCGCGGGATGCCGATCTTC. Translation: CASSMVRGMPIF.

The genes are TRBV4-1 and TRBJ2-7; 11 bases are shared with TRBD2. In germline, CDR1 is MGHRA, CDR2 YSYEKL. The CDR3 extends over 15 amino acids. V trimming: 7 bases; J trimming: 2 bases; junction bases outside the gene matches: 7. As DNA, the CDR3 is TGCGCCAGCAAGCCAGGGACTAGCGGTACCTACGAGCAGTACTTC. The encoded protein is CASKPGTSGTYEQYF.

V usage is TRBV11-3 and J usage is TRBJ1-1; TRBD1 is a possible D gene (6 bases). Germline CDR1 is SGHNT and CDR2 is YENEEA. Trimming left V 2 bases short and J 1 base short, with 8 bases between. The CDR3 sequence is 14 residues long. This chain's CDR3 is CASSLPGENTEAFF. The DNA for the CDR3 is TGTGCCAGCAGCTTACCAGGGGAGAACACTGAAGCTTTCTTT.

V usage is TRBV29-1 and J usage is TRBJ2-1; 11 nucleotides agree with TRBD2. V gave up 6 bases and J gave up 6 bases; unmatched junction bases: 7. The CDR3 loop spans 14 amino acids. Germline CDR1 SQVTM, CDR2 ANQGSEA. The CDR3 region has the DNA TGCAGCGTCCTTAGCGGGAGGGCCTTCAATGAGCAGTTCTTC. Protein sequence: CSVLSGRAFNEQFF.

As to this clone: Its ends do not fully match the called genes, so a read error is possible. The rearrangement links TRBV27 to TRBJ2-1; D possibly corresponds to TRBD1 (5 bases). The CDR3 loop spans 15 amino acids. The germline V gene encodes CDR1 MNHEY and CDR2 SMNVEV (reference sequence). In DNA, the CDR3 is TGTGCCAGCAGTTTAGAGCAGGGTTTCTACCATGAGCAGTTCTTC. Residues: CASSLEQGFYHEQFF.

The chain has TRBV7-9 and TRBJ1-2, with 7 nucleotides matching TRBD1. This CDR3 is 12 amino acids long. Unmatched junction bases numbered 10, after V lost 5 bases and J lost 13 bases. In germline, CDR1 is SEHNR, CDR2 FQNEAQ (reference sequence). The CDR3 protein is CASSPQGGVSTF. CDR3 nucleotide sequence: TGTGCCAGCAGCCCTCAGGGGGGAGTAAGCACCTTC.

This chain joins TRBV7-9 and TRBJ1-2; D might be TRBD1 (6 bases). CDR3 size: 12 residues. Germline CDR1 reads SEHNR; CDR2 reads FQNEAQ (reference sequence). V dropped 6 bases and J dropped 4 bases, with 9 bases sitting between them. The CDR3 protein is CASSKDSYGYTF. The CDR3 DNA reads TGTGCCAGCAGTAAGGACAGCTATGGCTACACCTTC.

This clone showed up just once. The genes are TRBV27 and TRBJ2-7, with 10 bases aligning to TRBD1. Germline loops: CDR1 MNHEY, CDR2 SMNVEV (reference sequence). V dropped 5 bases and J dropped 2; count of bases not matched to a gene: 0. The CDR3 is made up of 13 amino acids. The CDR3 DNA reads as TGTGCCAGCAGTGGACAGGGGGCCTACGAGCAGTACTTC. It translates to CASSGQGAYEQYF.

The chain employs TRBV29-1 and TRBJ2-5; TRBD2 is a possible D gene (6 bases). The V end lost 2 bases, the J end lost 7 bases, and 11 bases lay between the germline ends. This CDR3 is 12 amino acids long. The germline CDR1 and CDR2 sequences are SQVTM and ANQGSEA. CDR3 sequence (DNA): TGCAGCGTTGAACTCGGGAGCGGGACCCAGTACTTC. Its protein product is CSVELGSGTQYF.

CDR3 in amino acids: CATSSRRGNTEAFF. CDR3 sequence (DNA): TGTGCCACCAGCAGTCGCAGGGGGAACACTGAAGCTTTCTTT. The chain recombines TRBV15 with TRBJ1-1; TRBD1 might be the D (6 bases). V lost 3 bases and J lost 1, with 9 bases in between. Germline V CDR1 and CDR2: LNHNV, YYDKDF (reference sequence). The CDR3 is 14 amino acids.

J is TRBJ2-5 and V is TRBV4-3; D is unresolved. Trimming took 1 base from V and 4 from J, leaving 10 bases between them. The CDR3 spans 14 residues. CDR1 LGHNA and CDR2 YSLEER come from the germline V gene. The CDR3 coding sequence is TGCGCCAGCAGCCAAGGGATAGCCGCAGAGACCCAGTACTTC. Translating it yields CASSQGIAAETQYF.

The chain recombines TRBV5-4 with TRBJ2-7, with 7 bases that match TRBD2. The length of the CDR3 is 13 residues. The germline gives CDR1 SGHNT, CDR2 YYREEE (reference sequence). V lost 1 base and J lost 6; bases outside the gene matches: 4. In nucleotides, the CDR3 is TGTGCCAGCAGCTTGTGGGGGAGGGGCGAGCAGTACTTC. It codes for CASSLWGRGEQYF.

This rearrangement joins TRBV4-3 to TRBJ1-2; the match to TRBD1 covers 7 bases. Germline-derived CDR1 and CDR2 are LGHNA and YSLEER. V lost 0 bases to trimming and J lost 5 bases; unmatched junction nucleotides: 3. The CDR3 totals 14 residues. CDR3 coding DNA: TGCGCCAGCAGCCAAGATAGGACAGGATATGGCTACACCTTC. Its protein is CASSQDRTGYGYTF.

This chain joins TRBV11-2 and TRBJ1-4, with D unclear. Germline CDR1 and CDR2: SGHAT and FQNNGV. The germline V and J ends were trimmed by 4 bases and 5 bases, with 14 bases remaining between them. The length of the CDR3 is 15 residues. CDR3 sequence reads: CASSSLPRGNEKLFF. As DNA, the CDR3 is TGTGCCAGCAGCTCCCTCCCCCGCGGGAATGAAAAACTGTTTTTT.

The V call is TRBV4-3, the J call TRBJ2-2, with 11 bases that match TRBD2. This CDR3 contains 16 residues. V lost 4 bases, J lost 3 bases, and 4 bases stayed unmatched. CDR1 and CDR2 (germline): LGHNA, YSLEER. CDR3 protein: CASSLGLAEYTGELFF. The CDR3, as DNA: TGCGCCAGCAGCCTGGGACTAGCGGAATACACCGGGGAGCTGTTTTTT.

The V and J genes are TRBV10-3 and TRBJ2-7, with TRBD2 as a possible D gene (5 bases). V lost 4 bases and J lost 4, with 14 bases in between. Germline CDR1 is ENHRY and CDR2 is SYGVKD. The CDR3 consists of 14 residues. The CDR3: CAISGAEGYYEQYF. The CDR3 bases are TGTGCCATCAGTGGTGCAGAGGGATATTACGAGCAGTACTTC.

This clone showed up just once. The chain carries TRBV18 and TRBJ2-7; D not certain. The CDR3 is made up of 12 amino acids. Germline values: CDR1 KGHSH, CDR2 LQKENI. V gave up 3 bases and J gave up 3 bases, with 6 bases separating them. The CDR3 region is CASSPLNYEQYF. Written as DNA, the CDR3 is TGTGCCAGCTCACCTCTAAACTACGAGCAGTACTTC.

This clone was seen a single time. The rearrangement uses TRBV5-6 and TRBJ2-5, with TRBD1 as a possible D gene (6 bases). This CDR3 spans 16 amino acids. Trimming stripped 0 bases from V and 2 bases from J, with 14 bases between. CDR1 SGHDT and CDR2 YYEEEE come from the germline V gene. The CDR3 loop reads CASSLAHSTGQETQYF. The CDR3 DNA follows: TGTGCCAGCAGCTTGGCCCATTCGACAGGTCAAGAGACCCAGTACTTC.

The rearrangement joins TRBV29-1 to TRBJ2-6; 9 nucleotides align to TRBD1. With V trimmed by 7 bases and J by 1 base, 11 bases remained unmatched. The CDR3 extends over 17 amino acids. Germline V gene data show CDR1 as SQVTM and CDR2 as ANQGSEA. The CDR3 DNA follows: TGCAGCGCTGTCGGGGGACAGGGAACGTCTGGGGCCAACGTCCTGACTTTC. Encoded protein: CSAVGGQGTSGANVLTF.

The CDR3 DNA follows: TGTGCCAGTAGTCCGGGACAGGGGAACTACGAGCAGTACTTC. This translates into CASSPGQGNYEQYF. The chain links TRBV19 to TRBJ2-7, with 10 bases identical to TRBD1. V lost 5 bases, J lost 3 bases, and 4 bases stayed unmatched. CDR1 LNHDA and CDR2 SQIVND come from the germline V gene (reference sequence). The length of the CDR3 is 14 residues.

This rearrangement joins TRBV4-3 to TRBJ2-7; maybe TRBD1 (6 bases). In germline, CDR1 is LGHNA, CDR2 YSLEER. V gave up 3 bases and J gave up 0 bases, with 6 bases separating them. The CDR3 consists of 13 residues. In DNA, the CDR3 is TGCGCCAGCAGCCAGGACAGCTCCTACGAGCAGTACTTC. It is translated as CASSQDSSYEQYF.